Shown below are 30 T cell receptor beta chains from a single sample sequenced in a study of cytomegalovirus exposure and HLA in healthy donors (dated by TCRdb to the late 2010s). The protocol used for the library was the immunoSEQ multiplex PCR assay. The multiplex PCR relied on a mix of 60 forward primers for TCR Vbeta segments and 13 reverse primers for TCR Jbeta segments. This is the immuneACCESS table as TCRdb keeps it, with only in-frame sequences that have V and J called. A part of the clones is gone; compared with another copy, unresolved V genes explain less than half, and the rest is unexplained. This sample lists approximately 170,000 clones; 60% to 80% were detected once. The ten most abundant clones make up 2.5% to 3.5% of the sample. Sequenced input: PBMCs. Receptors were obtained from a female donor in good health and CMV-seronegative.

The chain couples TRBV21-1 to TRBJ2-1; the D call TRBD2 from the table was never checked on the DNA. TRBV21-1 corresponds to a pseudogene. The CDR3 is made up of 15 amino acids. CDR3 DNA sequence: TGTGCCAGCAGGAGACTAGCGTCCCCCCCCAATGAGCAGTTCTTC. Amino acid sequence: CASRRLASPPNEQFF.

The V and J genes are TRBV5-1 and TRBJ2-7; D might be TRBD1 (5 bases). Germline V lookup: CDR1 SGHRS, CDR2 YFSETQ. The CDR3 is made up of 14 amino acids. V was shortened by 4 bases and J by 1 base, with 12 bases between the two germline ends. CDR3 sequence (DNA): TGCGCCAGCAGCCAGGGTGTTGTATCCTACGAGCAGTACTTC. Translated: CASSQGVVSYEQYF.

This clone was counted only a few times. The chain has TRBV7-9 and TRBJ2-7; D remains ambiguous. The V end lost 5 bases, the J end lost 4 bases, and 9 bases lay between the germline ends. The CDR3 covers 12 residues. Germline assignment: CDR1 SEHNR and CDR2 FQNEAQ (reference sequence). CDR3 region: CASSAGEYEQYF. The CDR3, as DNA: TGTGCCAGCAGCGCCGGAGAATACGAGCAGTACTTC.

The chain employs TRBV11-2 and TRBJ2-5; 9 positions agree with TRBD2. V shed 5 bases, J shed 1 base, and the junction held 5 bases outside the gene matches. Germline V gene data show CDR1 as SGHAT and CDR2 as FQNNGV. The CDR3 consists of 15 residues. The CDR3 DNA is TGTGCCAGCAGCCAAGGCGGGGGGGCCCAAGAGACCCAGTACTTC. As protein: CASSQGGGAQETQYF.

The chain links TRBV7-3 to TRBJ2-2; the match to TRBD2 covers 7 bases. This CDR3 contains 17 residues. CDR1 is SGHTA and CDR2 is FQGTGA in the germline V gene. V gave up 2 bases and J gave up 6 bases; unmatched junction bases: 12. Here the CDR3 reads CASSLFVGTKGSGELFF. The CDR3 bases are TGTGCCAGCAGCTTATTCGTCGGGACTAAGGGGTCCGGGGAGCTGTTTTTT.

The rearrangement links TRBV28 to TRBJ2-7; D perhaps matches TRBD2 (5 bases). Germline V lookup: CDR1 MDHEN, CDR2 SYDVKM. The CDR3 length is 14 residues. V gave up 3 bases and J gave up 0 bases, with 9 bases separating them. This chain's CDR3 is CASSFRTASYEQYF. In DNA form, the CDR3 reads TGTGCCAGCAGTTTCCGGACTGCCTCCTACGAGCAGTACTTC.

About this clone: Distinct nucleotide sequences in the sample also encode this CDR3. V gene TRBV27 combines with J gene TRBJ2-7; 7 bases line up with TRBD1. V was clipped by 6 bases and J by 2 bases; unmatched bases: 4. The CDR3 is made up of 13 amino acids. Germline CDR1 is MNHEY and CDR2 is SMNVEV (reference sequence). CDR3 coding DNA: TGTGCCAGCAGAAGGACAGGAACCTACGAGCAGTACTTC. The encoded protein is CASRRTGTYEQYF.

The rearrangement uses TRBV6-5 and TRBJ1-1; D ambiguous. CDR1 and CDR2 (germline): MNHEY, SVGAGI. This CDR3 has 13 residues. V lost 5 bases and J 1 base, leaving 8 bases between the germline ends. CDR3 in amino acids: CASSQATNTEAFF. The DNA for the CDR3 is TGTGCCAGCAGTCAGGCTACGAACACTGAAGCTTTCTTT.

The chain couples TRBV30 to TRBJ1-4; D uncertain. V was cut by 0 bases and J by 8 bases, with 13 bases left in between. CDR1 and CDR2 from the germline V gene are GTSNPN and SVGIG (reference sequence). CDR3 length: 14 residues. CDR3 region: CAWSVLVGSEKLFF. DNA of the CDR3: TGTGCCTGGAGTGTACTTGTGGGTAGCGAAAAACTGTTTTTT.

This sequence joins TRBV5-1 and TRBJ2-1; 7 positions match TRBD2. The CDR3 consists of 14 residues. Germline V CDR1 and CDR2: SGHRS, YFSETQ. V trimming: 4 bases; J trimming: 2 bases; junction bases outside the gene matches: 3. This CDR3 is CASSASGTYNEQFF. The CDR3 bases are TGCGCCAGCAGCGCTAGCGGTACCTACAATGAGCAGTTCTTC.

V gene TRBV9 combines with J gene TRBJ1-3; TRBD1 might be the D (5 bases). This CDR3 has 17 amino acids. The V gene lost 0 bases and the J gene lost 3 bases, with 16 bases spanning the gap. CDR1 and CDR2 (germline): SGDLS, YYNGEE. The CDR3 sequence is CASSVGGTGSNGNTIYF. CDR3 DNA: TGTGCCAGCAGCGTAGGAGGAACAGGAAGTAATGGAAACACCATATATTTT.

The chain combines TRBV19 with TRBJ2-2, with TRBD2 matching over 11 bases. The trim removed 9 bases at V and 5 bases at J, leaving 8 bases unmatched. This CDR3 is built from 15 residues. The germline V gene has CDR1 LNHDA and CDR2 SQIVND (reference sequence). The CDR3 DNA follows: TGTGCCAGCATCCCTAGCGGGAGGTATACCGGGGAGCTGTTTTTT. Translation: CASIPSGRYTGELFF.

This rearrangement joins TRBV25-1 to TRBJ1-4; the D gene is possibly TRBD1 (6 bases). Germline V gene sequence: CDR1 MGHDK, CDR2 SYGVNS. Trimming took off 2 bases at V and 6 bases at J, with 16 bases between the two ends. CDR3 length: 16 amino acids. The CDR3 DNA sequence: TGTGCCAGCAGTGAAAGTCTCGGGGGGGCAGATGAAAAACTGTTTTTT. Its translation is CASSESLGGADEKLFF.

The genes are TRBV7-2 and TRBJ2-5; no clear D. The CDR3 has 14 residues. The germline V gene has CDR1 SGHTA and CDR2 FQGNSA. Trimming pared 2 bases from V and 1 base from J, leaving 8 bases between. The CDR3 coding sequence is TGTGCCAGCAGCTTAAGGTCGGGCCAAGAGACCCAGTACTTC. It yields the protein CASSLRSGQETQYF. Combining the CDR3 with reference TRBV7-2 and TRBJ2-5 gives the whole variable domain GAGVSQSPSNKVTEKGKDVELRCDPISGHTALYWYRQSLGQGLEFLIYFQGNSAPDKSGLPSDRFSAERTGGSVSTLTIQRTQQEDSAVYLCASSLRSGQETQYFGPGTRLLVL.

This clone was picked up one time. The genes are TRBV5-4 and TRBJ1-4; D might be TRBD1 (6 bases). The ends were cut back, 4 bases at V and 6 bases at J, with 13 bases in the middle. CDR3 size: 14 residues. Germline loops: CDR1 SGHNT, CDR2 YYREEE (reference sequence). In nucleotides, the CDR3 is TGTGCCAGCAGCGACAACAGGGAAGATGAAAAACTGTTTTTT. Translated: CASSDNREDEKLFF.

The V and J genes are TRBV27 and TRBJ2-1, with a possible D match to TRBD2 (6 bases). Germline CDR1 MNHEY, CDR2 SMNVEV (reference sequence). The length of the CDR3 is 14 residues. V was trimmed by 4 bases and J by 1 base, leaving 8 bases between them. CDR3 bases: TGTGCCAGCAGTTGGCGGGGTTCCTACAATGAGCAGTTCTTC. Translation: CASSWRGSYNEQFF.

This CDR3 reads CASSLALTGVIYEQYF. The CDR3, as DNA: TGTGCCAGCAGCTTGGCCTTGACAGGGGTGATCTACGAGCAGTACTTC. The genes are TRBV5-8 and TRBJ2-7; 8 bases align to TRBD1. The CDR3 loop spans 16 amino acids. CDR1 SGHTS and CDR2 YDEGEE come from the germline V gene. J lost 3 bases, V lost 0 bases, and 8 bases had no gene match. Full variable domain (outside the CDR3, taken from reference TRBV5-8 and TRBJ2-7): EAGVTQSPTHLIKTRGQQATLRCSPISGHTSVYWYQQALGLGLQFLLWYDEGEERNRGNFPPRFSGRQFPNYSSELNVNALELEDSALYLCASSLALTGVIYEQYFGPGTRLTVT.

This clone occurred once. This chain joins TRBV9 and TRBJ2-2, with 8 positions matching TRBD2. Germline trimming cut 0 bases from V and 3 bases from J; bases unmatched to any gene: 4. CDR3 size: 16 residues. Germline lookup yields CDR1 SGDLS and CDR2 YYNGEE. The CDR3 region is CASSVVSSGYTGELFF. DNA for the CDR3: TGTGCCAGCAGCGTAGTTTCTAGCGGGTACACCGGGGAGCTGTTTTTT.

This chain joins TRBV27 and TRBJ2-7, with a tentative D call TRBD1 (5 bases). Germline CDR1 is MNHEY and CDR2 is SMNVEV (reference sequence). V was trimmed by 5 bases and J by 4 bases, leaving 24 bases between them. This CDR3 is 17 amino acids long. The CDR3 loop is CASSNPAGAKITYEQYF. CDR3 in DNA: TGTGCCAGCAGTAACCCCGCTGGGGCTAAAATCACTTACGAGCAGTACTTC.

The DNA for the CDR3 is TGTGCCAGCAAGGCGCTCTACGACTCCTACGAGCAGTACTTC. Its protein is CASKALYDSYEQYF. The chain couples TRBV6-4 to TRBJ2-5; the D is unclear. The J call is in doubt because the DNA end fits TRBJ2-7 better. The CDR3 contains 14 residues. The germline CDR1 and CDR2 sequences are MRHNA and SNTAGT.

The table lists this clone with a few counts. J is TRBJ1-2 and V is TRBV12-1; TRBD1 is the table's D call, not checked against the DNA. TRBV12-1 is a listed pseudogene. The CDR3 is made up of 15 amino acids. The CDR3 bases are TGTGCCAGCAGCTTTGTGAGGACACCTAACTATGGCTACACCTTC. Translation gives CASSFVRTPNYGYTF.

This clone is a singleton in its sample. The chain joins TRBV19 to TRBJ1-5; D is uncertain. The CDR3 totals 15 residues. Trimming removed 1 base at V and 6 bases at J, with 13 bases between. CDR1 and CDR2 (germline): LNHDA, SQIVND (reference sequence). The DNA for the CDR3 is TGTGCCAGTAGTATAGTTGGCGGCCCCACTCAGCCCCAGCATTTT. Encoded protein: CASSIVGGPTQPQHF.

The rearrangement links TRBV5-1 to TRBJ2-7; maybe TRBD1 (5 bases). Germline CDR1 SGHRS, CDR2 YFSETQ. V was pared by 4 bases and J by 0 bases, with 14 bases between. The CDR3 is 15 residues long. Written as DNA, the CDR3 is TGCGCCAGCAGCCGGTCAGGGATTAACTCCTACGAGCAGTACTTC. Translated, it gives CASSRSGINSYEQYF.

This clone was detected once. The CDR3 sequence: CASSDSGLVTDTQYF. For the CDR3, the DNA is TGTGCCAGCAGTGACTCGGGACTAGTCACAGATACGCAGTATTTT. The genes are TRBV28 and TRBJ2-3, with TRBD2 identical over 8 bases. CDR3 length equals 15 residues. Germline loops: CDR1 MDHEN, CDR2 SYDVKM. V was clipped by 5 bases and J by 2 bases; unmatched bases: 6.

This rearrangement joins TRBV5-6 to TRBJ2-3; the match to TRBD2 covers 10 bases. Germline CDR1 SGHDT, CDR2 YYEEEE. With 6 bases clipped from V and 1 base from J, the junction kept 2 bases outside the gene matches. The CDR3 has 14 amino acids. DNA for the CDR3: TGTGCCAGCACCGGACTAGCGGGCACAGATACGCAGTATTTT. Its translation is CASTGLAGTDTQYF.

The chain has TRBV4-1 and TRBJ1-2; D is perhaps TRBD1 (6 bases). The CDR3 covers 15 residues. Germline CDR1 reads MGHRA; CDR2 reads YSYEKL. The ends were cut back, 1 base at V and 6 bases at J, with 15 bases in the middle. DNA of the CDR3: TGCGCCAGCAGCCAAGTTTTGACAGGACGGGATGGCTACACCTTC. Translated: CASSQVLTGRDGYTF.

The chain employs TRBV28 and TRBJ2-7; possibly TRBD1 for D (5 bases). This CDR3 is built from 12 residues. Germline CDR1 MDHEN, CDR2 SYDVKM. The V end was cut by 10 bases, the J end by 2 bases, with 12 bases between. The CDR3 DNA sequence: TGTGCCACCCTAGGGGATACCTACGAGCAGTACTTC. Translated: CATLGDTYEQYF. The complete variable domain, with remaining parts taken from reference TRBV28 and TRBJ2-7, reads DVKVTQSSRYLVKRTGEKVFLECVQDMDHENMFWYRQDPGLGLRLIYFSYDVKMKEKGDIPEGYSVSREKKERFSLILESASTNQTSMYLCATLGDTYEQYFGPGTRLTVT.

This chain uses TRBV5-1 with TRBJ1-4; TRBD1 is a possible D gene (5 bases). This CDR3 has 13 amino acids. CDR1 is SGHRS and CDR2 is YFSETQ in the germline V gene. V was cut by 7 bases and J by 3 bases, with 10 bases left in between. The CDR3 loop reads CASGRDSNEKLFF. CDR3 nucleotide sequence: TGCGCCAGCGGCAGGGACTCTAATGAAAAACTGTTTTTT.

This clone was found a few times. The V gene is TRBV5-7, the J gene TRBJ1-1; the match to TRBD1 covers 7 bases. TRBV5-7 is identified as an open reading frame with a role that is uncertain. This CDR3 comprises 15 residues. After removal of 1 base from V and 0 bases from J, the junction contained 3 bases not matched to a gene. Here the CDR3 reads CASSLPGQMNTEAFF. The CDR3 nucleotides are TGTGCCAGCAGCTTGCCGGGACAGATGAACACTGAAGCTTTCTTT.

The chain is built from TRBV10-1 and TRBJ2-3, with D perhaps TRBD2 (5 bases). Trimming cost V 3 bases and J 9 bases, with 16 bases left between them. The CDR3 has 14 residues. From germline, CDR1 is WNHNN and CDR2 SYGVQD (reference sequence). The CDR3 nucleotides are TGCGCCAGCAGTGATTCTAGAGATGGAGGCACGCAGTATTTT. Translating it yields CASSDSRDGGTQYF.